This TCR beta chain was documented in a study of blood T cell repertoires in COVID-19. Background on the study: The cDNA or gDNA used as material had been derived from T cells, B-cell-depleted T cells, or PBMCs.

The table came from immunoSEQ multiplex PCR; TCRdb's copy has only in-frame clones and leaves some out. The sample holds some 670,000 clones, over 80% seen once. Specimen: peripheral blood. This sequence was found in a woman younger than 30 with acute or convalescent COVID-19.

The CDR3 reads CAWAKSSNQPQHF. For the CDR3, the DNA is TGTGCCTGGGCTAAATCTAGCAATCAGCCCCAGCATTTT. The chain combines TRBV30 with TRBJ1-5, with unresolved D. V lost 5 bases to trimming and J lost 0 bases, with 8 bases between them. Germline V gives CDR1 GTSNPN, CDR2 SVGIG (reference sequence). The CDR3 length is 13 residues.